A single sample gave rise to the 21 T cell receptor beta chains below, sequenced in a study of CD8 T cells in Susac syndrome. Reverse transcription of roughly 0.5 to 1 ug RNA used random hexamers. TCRdb reprocessed the immunoSEQ multiplex PCR reads via MiXCR and lists one record per CDR3 protein. The sample yields 100,000 to 150,000 distinct CDR3 sequences, roughly 93% seen once. Material for sequencing was CD8+ T cells from PBMCs. These receptors all come from a human donor with multiple sclerosis.

The CDR3 loop is CSADRFVTRRTEAFF. CDR3 nucleotides: TGCAGCGCCGACAGGTTTGTTACGAGGAGAACTGAAGCTTTCTTT. This rearrangement joins TRBV29-1 to TRBJ1-1; a weak D match, TRBD1 (6 bases). V lost 7 bases to trimming and J lost 5 bases, with 23 bases between them. This CDR3 is 15 amino acids long. CDR1 is SQVTM, CDR2 ANQGSEA, per germline.

The chain recombines TRBV6-5 with TRBJ2-7; D perhaps matches TRBD1 (6 bases). Germline V gene data show CDR1 as MNHEY and CDR2 as SVGAGI. Trimming removed 6 bases from V and 5 bases from J, with 14 bases in between. The CDR3 totals 13 residues. CDR3 residues: CASSPGADDEQYV. The CDR3 DNA reads as TGTGCCAGCAGCCCAGGGGCCGACGACGAGCAGTACGTC.

This clonotype was seen a few times. The chain uses TRBV6-5 and TRBJ2-5; 10 nucleotides match TRBD2. The J segment lost 5 bases and the V segment lost 2 bases, leaving 5 bases of the junction unmatched. The CDR3 has 15 amino acids. Germline V gene lookup returns CDR1 MNHEY and CDR2 SVGAGI. CDR3 nucleotide sequence: TGTGCCAGCAGTTACGAGTCTAGCGGGAGCGAGACCCAGTACTTC. Its protein product is CASSYESSGSETQYF.

The sample holds one count of this clonotype. This rearrangement joins TRBV10-2 to TRBJ2-7; D is perhaps TRBD1 or TRBD2 (5 bases each). CDR1 is WSHSY and CDR2 is SAAADI in the germline V gene. The germline V and J ends were trimmed by 2 bases and 6 bases, with 14 bases remaining between them. This CDR3 region has 14 residues. The CDR3 here is CASSEGQGRSEQYF. The CDR3, as DNA: TGCGCCAGCAGTGAGGGGCAGGGACGTTCCGAGCAGTACTTC.

The chain joins TRBV4-1 to TRBJ2-5, with 11 bases lining up with TRBD2. The CDR3 is made up of 17 amino acids. CDR1 and CDR2 from the germline V gene are MGHRA and YSYEKL. J lost 1 base, V lost 7 bases, and 11 bases had no gene match. CDR3 sequence: CASTPLGLAGIQETQYF. CDR3 nucleotide sequence: TGCGCCAGCACCCCCCTTGGACTAGCGGGTATCCAAGAGACCCAGTACTTC.

The rearrangement joins TRBV7-2 to TRBJ1-1; tentatively, D is TRBD1 (5 bases). This CDR3 comprises 14 residues. Looked up from germline, CDR1 is SGHTA and CDR2 is FQGNSA. Trimming stripped 3 bases from V and 4 bases from J, with 12 bases between. Here the CDR3 DNA reads TGTGCCAGCAGCTTCCTGACAGCTATCACTGAAGCTTTCTTT. Translated, it gives CASSFLTAITEAFF.

The genes are TRBV20-1 and TRBJ2-2, with D possibly TRBD2 on 5 matching bases. V lost 5 bases to trimming and J lost 0 bases, with 10 bases between them. Germline V gene data show CDR1 as DFQATT and CDR2 as SNEGSKA (reference sequence). There are 14 residues in the CDR3. The CDR3: CSAREETNTGELFF. The CDR3 DNA sequence: TGCAGTGCTCGGGAAGAAACGAACACCGGGGAGCTGTTTTTT.

CDR3 region: CASGRVNTEAFF. CDR3 in DNA: TGTGCCAGCGGCAGGGTGAACACTGAAGCTTTCTTT. This sequence joins TRBV3-1 and TRBJ1-1, with TRBD1 as a possible D gene (5 bases). Trimming took off 8 bases at V and 0 bases at J, with 7 bases between the two ends. Germline CDR1 reads LGHDT; CDR2 reads YNNKEL (reference sequence). The CDR3 totals 12 residues.

This clonotype showed up just once. V is TRBV28 and J is TRBJ1-4, with 12 bases that match TRBD1. This CDR3 comprises 15 residues. Germline lookup yields CDR1 MDHEN and CDR2 SYDVKM. The junction had 2 bases not matched to a gene; V was cut back by 6 bases and J by 3 bases. The CDR3 spells CASRGQGAANEKLFF. Written as DNA, the CDR3 is TGTGCCAGCAGGGGACAGGGGGCGGCTAATGAAAAACTGTTTTTT.

This clonotype came up once. J is TRBJ2-7 and V is TRBV12-3 or TRBV12-4; D possibly corresponds to TRBD1 (5 bases). The CDR3 is 13 amino acids. Trimming removed 3 bases from V and 5 bases from J, with 11 bases in between. The DNA for the CDR3 is TGTGCCAGCAGTTTCCAGGGATTCGACGAGCAGTACTTC. It yields the protein CASSFQGFDEQYF.

The chain combines TRBV3-1 with TRBJ2-7; weak D call: TRBD2 (7 bases). V lost 4 bases and J 3 bases, leaving 16 bases between the germline ends. This CDR3 region has 15 residues. Germline V gene lookup returns CDR1 LGHDT and CDR2 YNNKEL (reference sequence). Written as DNA, the CDR3 is TGTGCCAGCAGCCCTGAAGGGGGGGCGGTCTACGAGCAGTACTTC. Protein: CASSPEGGAVYEQYF.

The V call is TRBV20-1, the J call TRBJ2-7, with a weak D call TRBD2 (5 bases). The CDR3 length is 14 residues. Germline V gene data show CDR1 as DFQATT and CDR2 as SNEGSKA (reference sequence). Between the trimmed V and J ends, which lost 5 bases and 0 bases, there was a span of 14 bases. DNA for the CDR3: TGCAGTGCTTATCCCAGCGGAAGCTCCTACGAGCAGTACGTC. Translating it yields CSAYPSGSSYEQYV.

This rearrangement joins TRBV2 to TRBJ1-1; TRBD1 agrees at 10 bases. From germline, CDR1 is SNHLY and CDR2 FYNNEI. CDR3 size: 14 residues. The ends lost 9 bases at V and 5 bases at J; junction bases unmatched: 9. The CDR3 DNA follows: TGTGCCAGTAAAAGGGGACAGGGGAGAACTGAAGCTTTCTTT. It translates to CASKRGQGRTEAFF.

The chain is built from TRBV13 and TRBJ2-1, with 11 bases that match TRBD1. In germline, CDR1 is PRHDT, CDR2 FYEKMQ (reference sequence). This CDR3 has 16 amino acids. V shed 4 bases and J 7 bases; nucleotides not matched to a gene: 9. The chain's CDR3 is CASSSLDRGRWNEQFF. CDR3 DNA sequence: TGTGCCAGCAGCTCTCTGGACAGGGGGCGTTGGAATGAGCAGTTCTTC.

The table lists this clonotype with a count of one. V is TRBV6-9 and J is TRBJ2-5; TRBD1 agrees at 8 bases. V trimming: 0 bases; J trimming: 5 bases; junction bases outside the gene matches: 5. The CDR3 covers 15 residues. Germline V gives CDR1 MNHGY, CDR2 SVAAGI. In DNA form, the CDR3 reads TGTGCCAGCAGTTATTCGACAGGGGATGGGGAGACCCAGTACTTC. Encoded protein: CASSYSTGDGETQYF.

The V call is TRBV29-1, the J call TRBJ2-5; 7 bases agree with TRBD1. Germline CDR1 SQVTM, CDR2 ANQGSEA. With 6 bases clipped from V and 2 bases from J, the junction kept 12 bases outside the gene matches. This CDR3 has 15 amino acids. The CDR3 is CSVALLGTAQETQYF. In nucleotides, the CDR3 is TGCAGCGTGGCCCTACTTGGGACAGCTCAAGAGACCCAGTACTTC.

This clonotype occurred once. V gene TRBV6-2 or TRBV6-3 combines with J gene TRBJ1-5; 10 bases line up with TRBD1. V was pared by 2 bases and J by 5 bases, with 6 bases of the junction left unmatched. The CDR3 is made up of 16 amino acids. The germline V gene encodes CDR1 MNHEY and CDR2 SVGEGT. CDR3 sequence reads: CASSYPQDRGYQPQHF. The DNA for the CDR3 is TGTGCCAGCAGTTACCCTCAGGACAGGGGGTATCAGCCCCAGCATTTT.

The V gene is TRBV4-1, the J gene TRBJ1-2, with D maybe TRBD1 (5 bases). The germline gives CDR1 MGHRA, CDR2 YSYEKL. CDR3 length equals 15 residues. The ends were cut back, 0 bases at V and 4 bases at J, with 12 bases in the middle. CDR3 loop: CASSQDPMTVYGYTF. DNA for the CDR3: TGCGCCAGCAGCCAAGATCCCATGACAGTCTATGGCTACACCTTC.

The chain links TRBV9 to TRBJ2-1; 11 nucleotides line up with TRBD2. This CDR3 spans 18 amino acids. The V and J ends lost 3 bases and 8 bases, in that order; junction bases with no gene match: 16. The V gene's germline CDR1 is SGDLS and CDR2 YYNGEE. DNA of the CDR3: TGTGCCAGCAGCGAGGGGGCTGGGCTAGCGGGGGGCGGCTATGAGCAGTTCTTC. It translates to CASSEGAGLAGGGYEQFF.

The rearrangement uses TRBV14 and TRBJ1-2; D not certain. The CDR3 runs to 12 residues. Trimming took off 1 base at V and 6 bases at J, with 6 bases between the two ends. The germline CDR1 and CDR2 sequences are SGHDN and FVKESK. DNA for the CDR3: TGTGCCAGCAGCCAAGCCCCCGATGGCTACACCTTC. Its protein is CASSQAPDGYTF.

The genes are TRBV7-9 and TRBJ2-3; D uncertain. This CDR3 has 14 residues. The V and J ends lost 3 bases and 0 bases respectively, with 7 bases between them. CDR1 and CDR2 (germline): SEHNR, FQNEAQ (reference sequence). The CDR3 spells CASSFPASTDTQYF. The CDR3 coding sequence is TGTGCCAGCAGCTTCCCCGCTAGCACAGATACGCAGTATTTT.